This T cell receptor (beta chain) was captured in a study of blood T cell repertoires in COVID-19 (dated by TCRdb to 2018 to 2021). For the study in its entirety: Samples covering the acute and convalescent phases of COVID-19 were provided by collaborators in the United States, Italy and Spain. The prospective study material was composed of cDNA or gDNA derived from T cells, B-cell-depleted T cells, or PBMCs. Deeply sampled blood TCRbeta repertoires from subjects exposed to, actively infected with, or recovered from COVID-19 were included in the dataset. The repertoires were released in a freely available public database intended as a resource for research on the immune response to SARS-CoV-2. Samples were obtained from the ongoing ImmuneRACE study (first 160 participants) and from over a thousand subjects provided by 6 global collaborators. Nearly every sample came with metadata listing a de-identified subject ID, COVID-19 status, age in years and sex. Where available, HLA class I and class II types were obtained from metadata supplied by the sample provider rather than from assay-based typing. The research as a whole found: How much clinical and demographic metadata was included differed by source and by participant, and the metadata was provided uncurated.

A remark on this clone: Its target antigen remains unknown. Base quality data are lacking; no much larger clone is found one base away.

Each collaborating institution followed its own protocols to collect whole blood in K2EDTA tubes. For TCRbeta analysis, collaborators shipped samples as frozen whole blood, isolated PBMCs, or DNA extracted from either of those sample types. Taken from cysteine to phenylalanine, the CDR3 has 14 residues. The retained sequence is limited to the CDR3, 42 bases, with the frame set at the first base. The junction carries 14 bases between V and J, which are trimmed by 5 bases and 3 bases respectively. CDR1 is given as SGHVS and CDR2 as FQNEAQ, both from the germline V gene. TCRbeta CDR3 regions were amplified from genomic DNA by means of the immunoSEQ Assay, a bias-controlled multiplex PCR. Under the source paper's analysis protocol: Nucleated cell counts per sample were estimated from amplification of reference gene primers within the assay. Sequence reads were collapsed and filtered to measure the absolute abundance of every unique TCRbeta CDR3 rearrangement. For each sample, productive Simpson clonality was calculated as the square root of Simpson's diversity index over productive rearrangements. As stored in TCRdb, this immuneACCESS dataset retains in-frame rearrangements with V and J assigned. A fraction of the clones does not appear; measured against another copy, unresolved V genes explain less than half of the discrepancy, and the remainder lacks a known reason. V and J calls and clone size are copied from that table; D and trimming were computed from the DNA. The table for this sample lists around 95,000 clones; about 85% of them were counted only once. The ten top clones hold about an eighth of the sample.

The chain is made from TRBV7-8 and TRBJ2-7; TRBD2 is possibly the D segment (6 matching bases). The sequencing sample was made of peripheral blood. The receptor was isolated from a man in his fifties or sixties with active or convalescent COVID-19. The bases read TGTGCCAGCAGCACCCGGACTAAAAACTACGAGCAGTACTTC. This is translated as CASSTRTKNYEQYF.